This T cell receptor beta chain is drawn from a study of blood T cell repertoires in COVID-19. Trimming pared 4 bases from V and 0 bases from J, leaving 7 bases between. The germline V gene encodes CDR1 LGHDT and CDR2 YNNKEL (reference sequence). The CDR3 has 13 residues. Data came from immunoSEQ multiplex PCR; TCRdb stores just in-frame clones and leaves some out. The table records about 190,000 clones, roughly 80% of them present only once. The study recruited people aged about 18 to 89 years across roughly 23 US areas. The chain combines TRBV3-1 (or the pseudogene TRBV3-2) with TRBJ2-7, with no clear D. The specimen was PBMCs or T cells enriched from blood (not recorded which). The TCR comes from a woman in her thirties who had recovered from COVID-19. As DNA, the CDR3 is TGTGCCAGCAGCCGAAGGAGCTCCTACGAGCAGTACTTC. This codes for CASSRRSSYEQYF.